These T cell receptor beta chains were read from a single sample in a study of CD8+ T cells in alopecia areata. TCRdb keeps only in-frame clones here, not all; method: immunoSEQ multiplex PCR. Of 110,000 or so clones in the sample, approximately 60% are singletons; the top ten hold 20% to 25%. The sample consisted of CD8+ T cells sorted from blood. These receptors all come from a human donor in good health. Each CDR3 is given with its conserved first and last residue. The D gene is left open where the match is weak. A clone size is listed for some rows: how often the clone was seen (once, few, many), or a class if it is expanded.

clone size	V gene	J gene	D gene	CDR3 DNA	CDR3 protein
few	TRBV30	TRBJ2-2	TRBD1	TGTGCCTGGAGTACAGGGGCCGGTACCGGGGAGCTGTTTTTT	CAWSTGAGTGELFF
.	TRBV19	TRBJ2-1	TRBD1	TGTGCCAGTAGCCCCGGGACAGGGAATGGGCAGTTCTTC	CASSPGTGNGQFF
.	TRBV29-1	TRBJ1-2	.	TGCAGCGTTGCGGGGGCAGGGATAGGCTACACCTTC	CSVAGAGIGYTF
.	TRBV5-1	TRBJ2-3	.	TGCGCCAGCAGCTTGGACGCGCCTGGCACAGATACGCAGTATTTT	CASSLDAPGTDTQYF
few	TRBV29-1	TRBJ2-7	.	TGCAGCGTCCCGGACGGATCCTCCTACGAGCAGTACTTC	CSVPDGSSYEQYF
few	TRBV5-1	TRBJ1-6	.	TGCGCCAGCAGCTTTGGAGAAACCTCCTATAATTCACCCCTCCACTTT	CASSFGETSYNSPLHF
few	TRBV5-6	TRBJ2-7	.	TGTGCCAGCAGCTTGGGACTAAACTACGAGCAGTACTTC	CASSLGLNYEQYF
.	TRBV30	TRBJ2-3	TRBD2	TGTGCCTGGAGTGCCCATAGCGGGGGGGACACAGATACGCAGTATTTT	CAWSAHSGGDTDTQYF
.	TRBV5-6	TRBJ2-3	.	TGTGCCAGCAGCTTGATAAGGGATACCCCCACAGATACGCAGTATTTT	CASSLIRDTPTDTQYF
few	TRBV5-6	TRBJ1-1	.	TGTGCCAGCAGCTTGGGAAGGGCGGGTGAAGCTTTCTTT	CASSLGRAGEAFF
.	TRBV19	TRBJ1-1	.	TGTGCCAGTCGTCCGGGAGGGAACACTGAAGCTTTCTTT	CASRPGGNTEAFF
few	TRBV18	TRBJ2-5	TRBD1	TGTGCCAGCTCGTCGACAGGGGGGCAAGAGACCCAGTACTTC	CASSSTGGQETQYF
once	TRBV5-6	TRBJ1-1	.	TGTGCCAGCAGCCCGGGGGGGACCACTGAAGCTTTCTTT	CASSPGGTTEAFF
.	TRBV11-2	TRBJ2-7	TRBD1	TGTGCCACAGGGGGACAGATGTACGAGCAGTACTTC	CATGGQMYEQYF
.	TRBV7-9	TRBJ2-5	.	TGTGCCAGCAGCTTAGATATGGCCGGATCGAGCCAAGAGACCCAGTACTTC	CASSLDMAGSSQETQYF
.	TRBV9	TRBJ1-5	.	TGTGCCAGCAGCCTTGGGATGCATCAGCCCCAGCATTTT	CASSLGMHQPQHF